Below are 15 T cell receptor beta chains sequenced from a single sample in a study of regulatory T cells in long-lasting Graves disease. Through Arm-PCR of CDR3 regions and iRepertoire HTBI primers, TCR beta libraries were built. From the multiplex PCR reads, TCRdb called clonotypes with MiXCR, one entry per CDR3 protein. The sample consists of around 470,000 distinct CDR3 sequences, 14% of them appearing once. Documented time point: newly diagnosed GD, antithyroid drugs for less than 3 months. With RNA extracted from PBMCs as input, the TCR library was made. These sequences were also reported in another study, on T cells in Graves' hyperthyroidism and ophthalmopathy.

This specimen consisted of peripheral blood mononuclear cells (PBMCs), obtained at new diagnosis, from a patient treated with antithyroid drugs. Receptors originate from a woman between 50 and 59 years old with Graves disease.

The rearrangement uses TRBV19 and TRBJ2-5, with a tentative D call TRBD2 (6 bases). V was clipped by 10 bases and J by 3 bases, with 18 bases between them. CDR1 is LNHDA, CDR2 SQIVND, per germline (reference sequence). The length of the CDR3 is 14 residues. DNA of the CDR3: TGTGCCACTGGGCGCGGCGGGGCAAAAGAGACCCAGTACTTC. This sequence encodes CATGRGGAKETQYF.

At least ten counts were recorded for this clonotype. The genes are TRBV5-5 and TRBJ2-7; TRBD2 agrees at 8 bases. Looked up from germline, CDR1 is SGHKS and CDR2 is YYEKEE (reference sequence). V was pared by 4 bases and J by 0 bases, with 9 bases of the junction left unmatched. There are 16 residues in the CDR3. The CDR3 region has the DNA TGTGCCAGCAGCGCATTTAGCGGGGCCGGCTCCTACGAGCAGTACTTC. It translates to CASSAFSGAGSYEQYF. The complete variable domain, with remaining parts taken from reference TRBV5-5 and TRBJ2-7, reads DAGVTQSPTHLIKTRGQQVTLRCSPISGHKSVSWYQQVLGQGPQFIFQYYEKEERGRGNFPDRFSARQFPNYSSELNVNALLLGDSALYLCASSAFSGAGSYEQYFGPGTRLTVT.

There are a few counts of this clonotype. This chain uses TRBV20-1 with TRBJ2-7; 9 bases are a match to TRBD1. Trimming removed 6 bases from V and 0 bases from J; junction bases left unmatched: 3. The CDR3 has 13 amino acids. Germline V gene sequence: CDR1 DFQATT, CDR2 SNEGSKA (reference sequence). The CDR3 loop is CSAPDRGSYEQYF. The CDR3 DNA sequence: TGCAGTGCCCCGGACAGGGGCTCCTACGAGCAGTACTTC.

On this clonotype: A read error may be the cause here, since a much bigger clone is one base away. V and J are TRBV6-5 and TRBJ2-7; 10 nucleotides align to TRBD2. V lost 2 bases and J lost 2; bases outside the gene matches: 12. The germline gives CDR1 MNHEY, CDR2 SVGAGI. This CDR3 is built from 18 residues. The CDR3 nucleotides read TGTGCCAGCAGTTACATAGGACTAGCGGAACCTGGGACCTACGAGCAGTACTTC. Translated: CASSYIGLAEPGTYEQYF.

The chain couples TRBV29-1 to TRBJ1-4, with no clear D. The CDR3 totals 13 residues. Germline V gene lookup returns CDR1 SQVTM and CDR2 ANQGSEA. V lost 6 bases, J lost 0 bases, and 8 bases lay in between. Here the CDR3 reads CSVIDSTNEKLFF. CDR3 DNA sequence: TGCAGCGTGATTGATTCAACTAATGAAAAACTGTTTTTT.

This clonotype was observed many times. This chain uses TRBV18 with TRBJ1-5, with a weak D call TRBD1 (6 bases). Germline values: CDR1 KGHSH, CDR2 LQKENI. This CDR3 region has 15 residues. V lost 2 bases and J 5 bases, leaving 13 bases between the germline ends. The CDR3 loop reads CASSPSTGFDQPQHF. The CDR3 DNA sequence: TGTGCCAGCTCACCATCAACAGGGTTCGATCAGCCCCAGCATTTT.

This clonotype was recorded many times. The chain links TRBV6-2 or TRBV6-3 to TRBJ1-4; TRBD1 might be the D (5 bases). The CDR3 length is 14 residues. V lost 0 bases to trimming and J lost 8 bases, with 10 bases between them. The germline V gene encodes CDR1 MNHEY and CDR2 SVGEGT. The CDR3 loop reads CASSYSEEGEKLFF. The CDR3 region has the DNA TGTGCCAGCAGTTACTCAGAAGAGGGGGAAAAACTGTTTTTT.

As regards this clonotype: The final CDR3 position lacks the conserved phenylalanine or tryptophan, pointing to a likely read error. The chain recombines TRBV7-8 with TRBJ2-7; D tentatively reads TRBD1 or TRBD2 (5 bases each). Germline V CDR1 and CDR2: SGHVS, FQNEAQ. The V and J ends lost 5 bases and 2 bases respectively, with 19 bases between them. The CDR3 consists of 16 residues. CDR3 sequence: CASSPRAARDPYEQYS. In DNA form, the CDR3 reads TGTGCCAGCAGCCCACGTGCCGCCCGGGACCCCTACGAGCAGTACTCC.

The sample holds many counts of this clonotype. The genes are TRBV27 and TRBJ2-7; 8 bases align to TRBD1. Germline V lookup: CDR1 MNHEY, CDR2 SMNVEV (reference sequence). The CDR3 has 14 amino acids. V shed 5 bases, J shed 5 bases, and the junction held 8 bases outside the gene matches. The CDR3 is CASSSGQGSDEQYF. CDR3 sequence (DNA): TGTGCCAGCAGTAGCGGACAGGGTTCCGACGAGCAGTACTTC.

The chain couples TRBV5-1 to TRBJ2-5; 14 bases are a match to TRBD2. The end of the DNA is better explained by TRBJ2-1, so the J call may be wrong. The CDR3 spans 15 residues. CDR1 is SGHRS and CDR2 is YFSETQ in the germline V gene. CDR3: CASRVGLAGVNEQFF. For the CDR3, the DNA is TGCGCCAGCAGGGTGGGACTAGCGGGGGTCAATGAGCAGTTCTTC.

This clonotype was detected a few times. V gene TRBV5-1 combines with J gene TRBJ1-4; 10 bases map to TRBD1. Trimming cost V 4 bases and J 6 bases; bases outside gene matches: 3. CDR1 is SGHRS, CDR2 YFSETQ, per germline. CDR3 length equals 14 residues. In DNA form, the CDR3 reads TGCGCCAGCAGCCCTGACAGGGGGCATGAAAAACTGTTTTTT. It codes for CASSPDRGHEKLFF.

The rearrangement joins TRBV5-1 to TRBJ2-3; 9 bases agree with TRBD1. Unmatched junction bases numbered 8, after V lost 4 bases and J lost 2 bases. Germline CDR1 reads SGHRS; CDR2 reads YFSETQ. This CDR3 comprises 16 residues. CDR3 sequence (DNA): TGCGCCAGCAGCGCCGAGACAGGGGGTTTCACAGATACGCAGTATTTT. It is translated as CASSAETGGFTDTQYF.

This clonotype was detected many times. V gene TRBV6-1 combines with J gene TRBJ1-1; 7 positions agree with TRBD1. The CDR3 spans 17 residues. V shed 5 bases, J shed 0 bases, and the junction held 12 bases outside the gene matches. Germline loops: CDR1 MNHNS, CDR2 SASEGT. DNA for the CDR3: TGTGCCAGCAGTCCAGCGAGGACAGGTTATATGAACACTGAAGCTTTCTTT. Its protein product is CASSPARTGYMNTEAFF.

The chain links TRBV4-1 to TRBJ2-1; D possibly corresponds to TRBD1 (6 bases). CDR1 MGHRA and CDR2 YSYEKL come from the germline V gene. The V gene lost 4 bases and the J gene lost 10 bases, with 14 bases spanning the gap. The CDR3 length is 13 residues. CDR3 in DNA: TGCGCCAGCAGCCTCCCGACCGGGACAGAGCAGTTCTTC. The encoded protein is CASSLPTGTEQFF.

This clonotype was seen a few times. V gene TRBV5-5 combines with J gene TRBJ2-7, with D unclear. Per the germline V gene, CDR1 is SGHKS and CDR2 is YYEKEE (reference sequence). The CDR3 loop spans 11 amino acids. The CDR3 coding sequence is TGTTTTTTGGTTAGACCCTACGAGCAGTACTTC. It translates to CFLVRPYEQYF.